These 21 T cell receptor beta chains were all obtained from the same sample, sequenced in a study of regulatory T cells in long-lasting Graves disease (dated by TCRdb to the early 2020s). The library relied on multiplex PCR. TCRdb shows the sequencer as Illumina HiSeq 4000. iRepertoire HTBI primers and Arm-PCR amplification of CDR3 regions were used to construct TCR beta libraries. TCRdb applied fastp at Q25 and MiXCR to the public reads, then kept only in-frame beta chains. All rows with the same CDR3 protein become a single entry with the most common DNA and genes. For this sample there are 520,000 or so distinct CDR3 sequences; more than 10% appear just once. Over 7% of the sample rests with the top ten. The sample's time point label, decoded: newly diagnosed GD, antithyroid drugs for less than 3 months. For both TCR sequencing and RNA sequencing, RNA was extracted from PBMCs using TRIzol. These data were likewise used in another study, on T cells in Graves' hyperthyroidism and ophthalmopathy.

The sequences come from peripheral blood mononuclear cells (PBMCs), collected at new diagnosis, from a patient treated with antithyroid drugs. The receptors come from a woman aged 25 to 45 with Graves disease. Donor details come from another sample of the same person, matched by shared clones.

In this sample, this clonotype turned up many times. This chain connects TRBV4-3 to TRBJ2-7; 7 bases map to TRBD1. CDR1 is LGHNA and CDR2 is YSLEER in the germline V gene. This CDR3 contains 15 residues. J was trimmed by 3 bases and V by 4 bases; bases with no gene match: 9. CDR3 in amino acids: CASSRETGLNYEQYF. The CDR3 region has the DNA TGCGCCAGCAGCCGAGAGACAGGGTTAAACTACGAGCAGTACTTC.

This clonotype was observed at least ten times. The V call is TRBV20-1, the J call TRBJ2-1; D uncertain. V was cut by 0 bases and J by 7 bases, with 19 bases left in between. CDR1 DFQATT and CDR2 SNEGSKA come from the germline V gene (reference sequence). The CDR3 loop spans 16 amino acids. The CDR3 coding sequence is TGCAGTGCTAGAGACCCCGTGAATAAAATGGCAAATGAGCAGTTCTTC. Translated: CSARDPVNKMANEQFF.

This clonotype was detected ten times or more. This chain joins TRBV6-1 and TRBJ2-7, with TRBD1 matching 7 bases. The CDR3 runs 15 residues. With V trimmed by 2 bases and J by 2 bases, 6 bases remained unmatched. Germline V gene sequence: CDR1 MNHNS, CDR2 SASEGT. The CDR3 sequence: CASSEYGTATYEQYF. The CDR3 DNA reads as TGTGCCAGCAGTGAATACGGGACAGCAACCTACGAGCAGTACTTC.

The rearrangement uses TRBV4-3 and TRBJ1-6; 9 positions match TRBD1. The germline CDR1 and CDR2 sequences are LGHNA and YSLEER. The length of the CDR3 is 16 residues. V lost 4 bases, J lost 7 bases, and 8 bases stayed unmatched. The CDR3 DNA reads as TGCGCCAGCAGCCCGCGGCCAGACAGGGGGAATTCACCCCTCCACTTT. Amino acid sequence: CASSPRPDRGNSPLHF.

This clonotype was recorded many times. The chain employs TRBV7-3 and TRBJ2-1; 8 nucleotides align to TRBD2. Losses at the gene ends were 4 bases for V and 4 bases for J; bases not matched to a gene: 6. This CDR3 region has 15 residues. The V gene's germline CDR1 is SGHTA and CDR2 FQGTGA. CDR3 nucleotides: TGTGCCAGCAGCTCAAGCGGGAGCCCTTACAATGAGCAGTTCTTC. Amino acids: CASSSSGSPYNEQFF. The variable domain in full, with the rest retrieved from reference TRBV7-3 and TRBJ2-1, is GAGVSQTPSNKVTEKGKYVELRCDPISGHTALYWYRQSLGQGPEFLIYFQGTGAADDSGLPNDRFFAVRPEGSVSTLKIQRTERGDSAVYLCASSSSGSPYNEQFFGPGTRLTVL.

This clonotype came up many times. The rearrangement links TRBV10-3 to TRBJ2-1, with a weak D call TRBD1 (6 bases). Germline CDR1 reads ENHRY; CDR2 reads SYGVKD. Trimming shortened V by 11 bases and J by 3 bases, and 14 bases separated the two germline ends. The CDR3 runs to 13 residues. CDR3 sequence (DNA): TGTGCCCTGGCAGGGGAAAACTACAATGAGCAGTTCTTC. Its protein product is CALAGENYNEQFF.

In its sample, this clonotype was seen many times. V is TRBV6-1 and J is TRBJ1-2; D unclear. The germline V and J ends were trimmed by 4 bases and 6 bases, with 15 bases remaining between them. Germline CDR1 reads MNHNS; CDR2 reads SASEGT. This CDR3 is built from 14 residues. CDR3 bases: TGTGCCAGCAGTGTAGGGAGCGCCTCGAATGGCTACACCTTC. It specifies CASSVGSASNGYTF.

This clonotype was counted many times. The V and J genes are TRBV6-1 and TRBJ2-1; TRBD2 agrees at 14 bases. After removal of 6 bases from V and 6 bases from J, the junction contained 7 bases not matched to a gene. The CDR3 totals 16 residues. Germline V gene lookup returns CDR1 MNHNS and CDR2 SASEGT. CDR3 in amino acids: CASSKSGTSGSNEQFF. The CDR3 region has the DNA TGTGCCAGCAGCAAATCCGGGACTAGCGGGAGCAATGAGCAGTTCTTC.

This clonotype was seen repeatedly, ten times or more. The genes are TRBV20-1 and TRBJ1-4; D gene uncertain. The CDR3 is made up of 14 amino acids. The ends were cut back, 0 bases at V and 7 bases at J, with 12 bases in the middle. CDR1 is DFQATT and CDR2 is SNEGSKA in the germline V gene (reference sequence). The CDR3 region has the DNA TGCAGTGCTAGAGAGCGCGCTTGGGGTGAAAAACTGTTTTTT. Residues: CSARERAWGEKLFF.

At least ten counts were recorded for this clonotype. The CDR3 nucleotides are TGTGCCAGCAACAGCCCAGGGACGAGCTCCTACAATGAGCAGTTCTTC. This codes for CASNSPGTSSYNEQFF. This rearrangement joins TRBV2 to TRBJ2-1; D tentatively fits TRBD1 or TRBD2 (5 bases each). Trimming stripped 7 bases from V and 0 bases from J, with 16 bases between. Germline CDR1 is SNHLY and CDR2 is FYNNEI. This CDR3 has 16 amino acids.

This rearrangement joins TRBV4-3 to TRBJ2-7; a possible D gene is TRBD1 (6 bases). Trimming stripped 0 bases from V and 3 bases from J, with 6 bases between. The CDR3 sequence is 13 residues long. Germline CDR1 LGHNA, CDR2 YSLEER. The CDR3 loop is CASSQEQGYEQYF. In DNA form, the CDR3 reads TGCGCCAGCAGCCAAGAACAGGGCTACGAGCAGTACTTC.

This clonotype was seen many times. This chain joins TRBV6-9 and TRBJ2-7; perhaps TRBD2 as D (5 bases). Trimming took off 3 bases at V and 0 bases at J, with 12 bases between the two ends. Germline CDR1 is MNHGY and CDR2 is SVAAGI. This CDR3 is 15 amino acids long. This CDR3 reads CASSYSPGSSYEQYF. CDR3 nucleotides: TGTGCCAGCAGTTACTCCCCGGGGAGCTCCTACGAGCAGTACTTC.

This clonotype was counted at least ten times. The V gene is TRBV5-8, the J gene TRBJ1-2; D remains ambiguous. V was clipped by 6 bases and J by 8 bases, with 20 bases between them. Germline V gene sequence: CDR1 SGHTS, CDR2 YDEGEE. This CDR3 is built from 14 residues. The CDR3 DNA reads TGTGCCAGCACCCGCGGCGGTTCAACTGGAGGCTACACCTTC. It encodes CASTRGGSTGGYTF.

Ten or more counts support this clonotype. This chain uses TRBV7-9 with TRBJ1-1; D is possibly TRBD1 (5 bases). The CDR3 is 14 residues long. Germline loops: CDR1 SEHNR, CDR2 FQNEAQ (reference sequence). V was cut by 5 bases and J by 4 bases, with 14 bases left in between. The DNA of the CDR3 is TGTGCCAGCAGCCACGCCAGGGATGTCACTGAAGCTTTCTTT. Translated, it gives CASSHARDVTEAFF.

This clonotype was found a few times. This sequence joins TRBV6-5 and TRBJ2-1, with D possibly TRBD2 on 5 matching bases. Per the germline V gene, CDR1 is MNHEY and CDR2 is SVGAGI. Trimming pared 0 bases from V and 2 bases from J, leaving 11 bases between. The CDR3 is made up of 16 amino acids. CDR3 DNA: TGTGCCAGCAGTTACTCCGGAGCGGCTGCCTACAATGAGCAGTTCTTC. It yields the protein CASSYSGAAAYNEQFF.

As regards this clonotype: A much larger clone sits a single nucleotide away, making a read error possible. The chain links TRBV27 to TRBJ1-2; tentative D call: TRBD1 (6 bases). CDR1 and CDR2 (germline): MNHEY, SMNVEV (reference sequence). This CDR3 comprises 16 residues. The CDR3 loop is CTSSLLSGAKDYGYTF. CDR3 coding DNA: TGTACCAGCAGTTTATTATCAGGGGCAAAAGACTATGGCTACACCTTC.

In regard to this clonotype: With a much larger clone just one base away, this may be a read error. The genes are TRBV30 and TRBJ1-1, with 7 bases matching TRBD1. This CDR3 has 15 residues. The germline V gene has CDR1 GTSNPN and CDR2 SVGIG (reference sequence). The CDR3: CAWSSRDRVATEACF. DNA of the CDR3: TGTGCCTGGAGTTCGAGAGACAGGGTGGCCACTGAAGCTTGCTTT.

The CDR3 region has the DNA TGTGCCAGCAGGGACCCGGGACAGGGGTGGGATGAGCAGTTCTTC. It translates to CASRDPGQGWDEQFF. This chain links TRBV2 with TRBJ2-1; 10 bases align to TRBD1. This CDR3 contains 15 residues. Germline trimming cut 6 bases from V and 8 bases from J; bases unmatched to any gene: 10. Germline-derived CDR1 and CDR2 are SNHLY and FYNNEI. Full variable domain (rest looked up from reference TRBV2 and TRBJ2-1): EPEVTQTPSHQVTQMGQEVILRCVPISNHLYFYWYRQILGQKVEFLVSFYNNEISEKSEIFDDQFSVERPDGSNFTLKIRSTKLEDSAMYFCASRDPGQGWDEQFFGPGTRLTVL.

This clonotype was counted many times. V usage is TRBV24-1 and J usage is TRBJ2-7, with unresolved D. The CDR3 has 15 residues. Germline CDR1 reads KGHDR; CDR2 reads SFDVKD. Trimming stripped 4 bases from V and 3 bases from J, with 15 bases between. In DNA form, the CDR3 reads TGTGCCACCAGTGACAATTCCCCCGGCCGCTACGAGCAGTACTTC. Its protein is CATSDNSPGRYEQYF.

There are many counts of this clonotype. The V call is TRBV11-2, the J call TRBJ2-1; 14 positions match TRBD2. The CDR3 length is 16 residues. V trimming: 4 bases; J trimming: 9 bases; junction bases outside the gene matches: 8. CDR1 is SGHAT and CDR2 is FQNNGV in the germline V gene. DNA for the CDR3: TGTGCCAGCAGCTCTGGGACTAGCGGGAGTTCGACTGAGCAGTTCTTC. Its protein is CASSSGTSGSSTEQFF. Complete variable domain (other parts from reference TRBV11-2 and TRBJ2-1): EAGVAQSPRYKIIEKRQSVAFWCNPISGHATLYWYQQILGQGPKLLIQFQNNGVVDDSQLPKDRFSAERLKGVDSTLKIQPAKLEDSAVYLCASSSGTSGSSTEQFFGPGTRLTVL.

This clonotype showed up many times. The genes are TRBV27 and TRBJ2-1; D is possibly TRBD1 or TRBD2 (5 bases each). The length of the CDR3 is 13 residues. Trimming removed 5 bases at V and 2 bases at J, with 7 bases between. Germline CDR1 MNHEY, CDR2 SMNVEV (reference sequence). For the CDR3, the DNA is TGTGCCAGCAGTAAGGGACCCTACAATGAGCAGTTCTTC. It codes for CASSKGPYNEQFF.